The 6 T cell receptor beta chains below come from one sample, sequenced in a study of HIV-infected children after antiretroviral therapy interruption. Treatment specified: PENTA 11 planned treatment interruption arm or continuous ART arm. A 3' RACE protocol on RNA, with unique molecular identifiers, produced the TCR library. TCRdb reprocessed the 3' RACE reads with MiXCR, giving one entry per CDR3 protein. Of about 89,000 distinct CDR3 sequences in the sample, 6% to 8.5% were seen once. The sequencing here drew on CD45RA+ CD4+ T cells from PBMCs, pooled from several time points, taken from a donor given antiretroviral therapy, either interrupted or continuous. Described subset: naive CD4+ CD45RA+ CD45RO- T cells. The receptors were sampled from a pool of human donors with HIV.

This clonotype was counted many times. The J gene is TRBJ2-6, the V gene TRBV12-3 or TRBV12-4, with D hard to call. With 5 bases removed from V and 0 bases from J, the gap between germline ends came to 20 bases. CDR3 length: 19 amino acids. In nucleotides, the CDR3 is TGTGCCAGCAGTCCCCCCTCTGTCGGAAGAATCTCTGGGGCCAACGTCCTGACTTTC. It translates to CASSPPSVGRISGANVLTF.

This clonotype has more than one count but fewer than ten. The J gene is TRBJ2-7, the V gene TRBV20-1, with D possibly TRBD1 on 6 matching bases. Trimming took off 0 bases at V and 0 bases at J, with 12 bases between the two ends. This CDR3 has 15 residues. CDR1 is DFQATT and CDR2 is SNEGSKA in the germline V gene (reference sequence). CDR3 coding DNA: TGCAGTGCTAGAGATCCTACAGGGAGCTCCTACGAGCAGTACTTC. Protein: CSARDPTGSSYEQYF.

This clonotype was counted many times. The chain uses TRBV5-1 and TRBJ2-2; D possibly corresponds to TRBD2 (6 bases). V lost 8 bases and J lost 4, with 18 bases in between. Germline V gene sequence: CDR1 SGHRS, CDR2 YFSETQ. The CDR3 runs 15 residues. CDR3 sequence reads: CASGTRGGGTGELFF. CDR3 coding DNA: TGCGCCAGTGGTACTCGGGGAGGCGGCACCGGGGAGCTGTTTTTT.

This clonotype was seen repeatedly, ten times or more. The chain employs TRBV20-1 and TRBJ1-6; the D gene is possibly TRBD1 (6 bases). The CDR3 extends over 15 amino acids. The germline gives CDR1 DFQATT, CDR2 SNEGSKA (reference sequence). The CDR3 here is CSAFHRATISSPLHF. In nucleotides, the CDR3 is TGCAGCGCTTTTCACAGGGCTACCATCTCTTCACCCCTCCACTTT.

In its sample, this clonotype was seen a few times. The chain employs TRBV7-9 and TRBJ1-1; no clear D gene. Germline V gene sequence: CDR1 SEHNR, CDR2 FQNEAQ (reference sequence). V lost 6 bases and J lost 3, with 8 bases in between. This CDR3 contains 12 residues. CDR3: CASSQQDTEAFF. The CDR3, as DNA: TGTGCCAGCAGTCAGCAGGACACTGAAGCTTTCTTT.

This clonotype was seen repeatedly, ten times or more. This chain joins TRBV6-4 and TRBJ2-7; weak D call: TRBD2 (5 bases). This CDR3 has 12 amino acids. The germline V gene encodes CDR1 MRHNA and CDR2 SNTAGT. Trimming cost V 6 bases and J 9 bases, with 15 bases left between them. The CDR3 nucleotides read TGTGCCAGCAGCGAAGGACTCTCTGCGCAGTACTTC. This encodes CASSEGLSAQYF.